These T cell receptor beta chains were read from a single sample in a study of T cell responses to AZD1222 COVID-19 vaccine. Only in-frame clones appear in the TCRdb table, and some are missing; sequencing was by immunoSEQ multiplex PCR. The sample carries about 160,000 clones, around 94% recorded once. Sequencing used peripheral blood, obtained on day 0 of AZD1222 vaccination. The receptor source for this set is an adult in good health. Each CDR3 is given with its conserved first and last residue.

CDR3 length	V gene	J gene	CDR3 protein
13	TRBV27	TRBJ1-2	CASSFRGSYGYTF
13	TRBV24-1	TRBJ1-2	CATSLSESSGYTF
16	TRBV5-1	TRBJ1-6	CASSPRGSGQNSPLHF
13	TRBV24-1	TRBJ2-1	CATSDPELYEQFF
15	TRBV27	TRBJ1-2	CASSLTGGSNYGYTF
16	TRBV4-3	TRBJ1-2	CASSQDTHRGNYGYTF
15	TRBV7-7	TRBJ1-1	CASSPLFRGNTEAFF
13	TRBV2	TRBJ1-6	CASYRVMGSPLHF
17	TRBV5-1	TRBJ2-3	CASYVGVGRRAADTQYF
14	TRBV3-1/TRBV3-2	TRBJ1-2	CASSQAEAGIGYTF
16	TRBV18	TRBJ2-5	CASSPALAGGRETQYF
15	TRBV5-4	TRBJ1-1	CASRQKSELNTEAFF
15	TRBV9	TRBJ2-6	CASSVIGSGANVLTF
17	TRBV11-2	TRBJ2-1	CASSARTSGRAQNEQFF
13	TRBV4-3	TRBJ2-3	CASSQDLADTQYF
16	TRBV6-6	TRBJ1-6	CASSQEDRDYNSPLHF